The 4 T cell receptor beta chains presented below share a single source sample, sequenced in a study of cytomegalovirus exposure and HLA in healthy donors. PCR involved 60 Vbeta and 13 Jbeta primers. Here immunoSEQ multiplex PCR was the method, and the copy in TCRdb shows in-frame clones only, minus some. The table has about 93,000 clones, approximately 80% seen once. The sample taken for sequencing was PBMCs. Receptors were obtained from a man between 50 and 59 years old in good health and CMV-seronegative.

On this clone itself: An end of the junction does not agree with germline; a read error may underlie this. The chain combines TRBV7-9 with TRBJ2-2; perhaps TRBD2 as D (5 bases). Germline V gives CDR1 SEHNR, CDR2 FQNEAQ (reference sequence). This CDR3 contains 12 residues. In DNA, the CDR3 is TGTTCCAGCAGCCCCCGAGGGGGGGAGCTGTTTTTT. It is translated as CSSSPRGGELFF.

The CDR3 reads CASSGQGGSEQYF. CDR3 DNA sequence: TGTGCCAGCTCGGGACAGGGGGGGTCTGAGCAGTACTTC. The chain uses TRBV2 and TRBJ2-5; TRBD1 aligns across 11 bases. Germline CDR1 SNHLY, CDR2 FYNNEI. This CDR3 region has 13 residues. The V and J ends lost 8 bases and 11 bases, in that order; junction bases with no gene match: 10.

The V call is TRBV9, the J call TRBJ2-2; D possibly corresponds to TRBD2 (6 bases). CDR1 is SGDLS and CDR2 is YYNGEE in the germline V gene. The length of the CDR3 is 17 residues. Trimming removed 2 bases at V and 9 bases at J, with 23 bases between. CDR3 bases: TGTGCCAGCAGCGTCGGCAGCGGGTTAATGAGTGGATGGGAGCTGTTTTTT. Its protein is CASSVGSGLMSGWELFF.

The V gene is TRBV14, the J gene TRBJ2-5; 9 bases line up with TRBD2. The CDR3 loop spans 14 amino acids. Unmatched junction bases numbered 6, after V lost 5 bases and J lost 5 bases. Germline V lookup: CDR1 SGHDN, CDR2 FVKESK. The CDR3 sequence is CASSVSGSRETQYF. The CDR3 DNA reads TGTGCCAGCAGCGTTAGCGGGAGCCGGGAGACCCAGTACTTC.